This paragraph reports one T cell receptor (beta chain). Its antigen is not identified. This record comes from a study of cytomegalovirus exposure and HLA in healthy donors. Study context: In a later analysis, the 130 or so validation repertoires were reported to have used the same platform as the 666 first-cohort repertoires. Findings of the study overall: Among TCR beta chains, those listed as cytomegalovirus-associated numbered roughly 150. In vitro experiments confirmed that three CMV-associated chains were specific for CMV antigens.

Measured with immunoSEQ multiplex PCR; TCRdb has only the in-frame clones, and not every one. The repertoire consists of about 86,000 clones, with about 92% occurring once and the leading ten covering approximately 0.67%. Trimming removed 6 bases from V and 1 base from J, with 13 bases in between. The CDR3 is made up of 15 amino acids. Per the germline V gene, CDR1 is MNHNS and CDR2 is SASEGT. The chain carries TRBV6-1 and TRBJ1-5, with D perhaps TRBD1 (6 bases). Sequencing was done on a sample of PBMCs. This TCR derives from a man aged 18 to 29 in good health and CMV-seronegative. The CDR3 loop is CASSQTGLSNQPQHF. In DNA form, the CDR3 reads TGTGCCAGCAGCCAGACAGGTCTAAGCAATCAGCCCCAGCATTTT.